This paragraph covers one T cell receptor beta chain sequence. The sample belongs to a study of blood T cell repertoires in COVID-19. Study-level background: Recovered status applied to Cohort 3 donors who had two consecutive negative PCRs. It also applied to those with clearance or with symptom resolution.

Cohort assignment relied on participant-reported clinical history. The V segment lost 5 bases and the J segment 8 bases; nucleotides outside the gene matches: 15. This CDR3 spans 16 amino acids. Per germline, CDR1 KGHDR and CDR2 SFDVKD. The protocol was immunoSEQ multiplex PCR, while the TCRdb copy is restricted to in-frame clones and leaves out a portion. The sample gives 250,000 to 300,000 clones, approximately 90% of which show up once; approximately 2% is in the top ten. The chain recombines TRBV24-1 with TRBJ2-3; 7 bases are shared with TRBD2. Sequencing was carried out using PBMCs or T cells enriched from blood (not recorded which). The sequence derives from a woman aged 60-70 years in a cohort exposed to, infected with or recovered from COVID-19 (not recorded which). CDR3 sequence: CATSARGTTSLGTQYF. DNA for the CDR3: TGTGCCACCAGTGCCCGAGGGACTACTAGTTTGGGTACGCAGTATTTT.